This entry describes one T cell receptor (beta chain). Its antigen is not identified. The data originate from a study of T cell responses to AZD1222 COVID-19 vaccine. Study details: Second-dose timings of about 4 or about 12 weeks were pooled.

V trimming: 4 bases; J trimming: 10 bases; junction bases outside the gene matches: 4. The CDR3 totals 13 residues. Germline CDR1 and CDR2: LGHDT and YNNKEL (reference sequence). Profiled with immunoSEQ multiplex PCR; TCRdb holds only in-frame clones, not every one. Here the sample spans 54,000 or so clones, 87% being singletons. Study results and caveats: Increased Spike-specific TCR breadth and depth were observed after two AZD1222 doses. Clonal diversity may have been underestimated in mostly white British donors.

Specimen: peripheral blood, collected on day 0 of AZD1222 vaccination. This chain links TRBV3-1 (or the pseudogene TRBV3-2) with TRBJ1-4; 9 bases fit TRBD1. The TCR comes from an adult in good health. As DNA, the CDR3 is TGTGCCAGCAGCCCAGGGGGACAGGGAAAACTGTTTTTT. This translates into CASSPGGQGKLFF.